The clone carrying this TCR beta chain was seen a few times. V lost 0 bases and J lost 4, with 8 bases in between. CDR3 length: 14 residues. Germline CDR1 is SGHRS and CDR2 is YFSETQ. TCRdb re-derived calls from the reads in MiXCR, one entry per CDR3 protein. The data contain over 90,000 distinct CDR3 sequences, 25% to 40% of them singletons. This sample was included in a study of type 1 regulatory T cells. The wider study: This in vitro CD4 product, T-allo10, is enriched for Tr1 cells and alloantigen-specific.

The clonotype comes from a human donor in good health. Sequenced sample: CD4+ T cells, either the whole sample or a sorted fraction (not recorded which). The chain couples TRBV5-1 to TRBJ2-1; D remains ambiguous. DNA of the CDR3: TGCGCCAGCAGCTTGGCTATCCAATACAATGAGCAGTTCTTC. This encodes CASSLAIQYNEQFF. Drawing the rest from reference TRBV5-1 and TRBJ2-1, the complete variable domain is KAGVTQTPRYLIKTRGQQVTLSCSPISGHRSVSWYQQTPGQGLQFLFEYFSETQRNKGNFPGRFSGRQFSNSRSEMNVSTLELGDSALYLCASSLAIQYNEQFFGPGTRLTVL.